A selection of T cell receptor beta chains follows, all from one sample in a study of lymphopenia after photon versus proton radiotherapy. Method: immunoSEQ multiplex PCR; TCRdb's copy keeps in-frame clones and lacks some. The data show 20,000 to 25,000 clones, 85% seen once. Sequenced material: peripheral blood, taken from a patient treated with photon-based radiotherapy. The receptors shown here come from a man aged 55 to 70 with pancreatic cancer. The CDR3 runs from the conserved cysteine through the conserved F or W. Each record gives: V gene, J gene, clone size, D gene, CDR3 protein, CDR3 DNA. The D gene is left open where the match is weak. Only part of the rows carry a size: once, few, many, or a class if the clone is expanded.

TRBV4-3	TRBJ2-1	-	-	CASSQDYLLGNEQFF	TGCGCCAGCAGCCAAGATTACCTTTTGGGAAATGAGCAGTTCTTC
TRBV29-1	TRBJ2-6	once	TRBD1	CSVAGGRGANVLTF	TGCAGCGTTGCAGGGGGAAGGGGGGCCAACGTCCTGACTTTC
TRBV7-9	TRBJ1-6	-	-	CASSLEQYNSPLHF	TGTGCCAGCAGCTTAGAACAGTATAATTCACCCCTCCACTTT
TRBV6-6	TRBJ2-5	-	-	CASRQDRQETQYF	TGTGCCAGCAGACAAGACAGACAAGAGACCCAGTACTTC
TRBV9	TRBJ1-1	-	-	CASSVGPLNTEAFF	TGTGCCAGCAGCGTGGGACCGCTGAACACTGAAGCTTTCTTT
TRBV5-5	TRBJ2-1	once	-	CASSLGQEYNEQFF	TGTGCCAGCAGCTTGGGACAGGAGTACAATGAGCAGTTCTTC
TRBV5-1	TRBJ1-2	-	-	CASRFAIQSNYGYTF	TGCGCCAGCAGATTCGCCATACAGTCTAACTATGGCTACACCTTC
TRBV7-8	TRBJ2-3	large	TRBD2	CASSLETSDADTQYF	TGTGCCAGCAGCTTAGAGACTAGCGATGCAGATACGCAGTATTTT
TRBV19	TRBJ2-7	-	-	CASSIGKFRGALRRYEQYF	TGTGCCAGTAGTATAGGGAAATTTCGGGGAGCACTTCGACGGTACGAGCAGTACTTC
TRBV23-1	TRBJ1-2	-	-	CASKSPSGYTF	TGCGCCAGCAAAAGTCCAAGCGGCTACACCTTC
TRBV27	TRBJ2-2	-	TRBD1	CASSLGQGDTGELFF	TGTGCCAGCAGTTTAGGACAGGGGGACACCGGGGAGCTGTTTTTT
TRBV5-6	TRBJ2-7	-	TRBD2	CASSLGGSLEDEQYF	TGTGCCAGCAGCTTGGGCGGGAGTTTGGAGGACGAGCAGTACTTC
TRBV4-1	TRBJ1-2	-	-	CASSQELQGPYGYTF	TGCGCCAGCAGCCAAGAGCTACAAGGACCCTATGGCTACACCTTC
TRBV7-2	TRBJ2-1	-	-	CASSLLNEQFF	TGTGCCAGCAGCTTATTGAATGAGCAGTTCTTC
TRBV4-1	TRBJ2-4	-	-	CASRGSQLGKNIQYF	TGCGCCAGCAGAGGTAGTCAGTTGGGCAAAAACATTCAGTACTTC
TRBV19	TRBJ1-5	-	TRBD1	CASSIWEDRASNQPQHF	TGTGCCAGTAGTATTTGGGAGGACAGGGCCAGCAATCAGCCCCAGCATTTT
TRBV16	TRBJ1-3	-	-	CASSILKSGNTIYF	TGTGCCAGCAGCATCCTGAAATCTGGAAACACCATATATTTT
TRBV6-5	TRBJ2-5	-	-	CASSFSGRWQETQYF	TGTGCCAGCAGTTTTTCAGGGAGGTGGCAAGAGACCCAGTACTTC
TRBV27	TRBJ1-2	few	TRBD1	CASSPRTGGALYGYTF	TGTGCCAGCAGTCCCAGGACAGGGGGCGCTTTGTATGGCTACACCTTC
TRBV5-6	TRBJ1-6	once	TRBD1	CASMTGVVADSPLHF	TGTGCCAGCATGACAGGGGTCGTTGCGGATTCACCCCTCCACTTT
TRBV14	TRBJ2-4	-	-	CASSQDGSLLAKNIQYF	TGTGCCAGCAGCCAAGATGGGAGCTTACTAGCCAAAAACATTCAGTACTTC
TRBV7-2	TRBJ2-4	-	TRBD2	CASRIGGGDIQYF	TGTGCCAGCAGAATCGGCGGGGGGGACATTCAGTACTTC
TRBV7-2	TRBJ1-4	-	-	CASSGETGSVGEKLFF	TGTGCCAGCAGCGGGGAAACGGGCAGTGTGGGGGAAAAACTGTTTTTT
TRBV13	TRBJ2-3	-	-	CASSFQDTDTQYF	TGTGCCAGCAGCTTTCAGGACACAGATACGCAGTATTTT
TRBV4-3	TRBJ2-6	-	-	CASSHRTHQFPSGANVLTF	TGCGCCAGCAGCCACCGCACTCATCAGTTCCCCTCTGGGGCCAACGTCCTGACTTTC
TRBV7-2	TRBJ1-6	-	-	CASSLGWGVGYNSPLHF	TGTGCCAGCAGCTTAGGTTGGGGGGTAGGGTATAATTCACCCCTCCACTTT